This T cell receptor (beta chain) is drawn from a study of T cells in localized non-small cell lung cancer (dated by TCRdb to the early 2020s). For context, the study as a whole: Comparing tumors with uninvolved tumor-adjacent lungs, the study looked at the T cell repertoires of fewer than 250 patients with early-stage NSCLC. The cohort comprised roughly 230 treatment-naïve NSCLC patients with resected, localized lung tumors. Of the NSCLC patients, 120 to 150 were male and around 97 were female, and the mean age was approximately 66 years. Study-wide conclusions, independent of this receptor: Multi-region tumor sequencing was not performed, so intratumor heterogeneity could not be excluded. Longer overall survival was associated with higher blood T cell density, whereas shorter survival was associated with higher adjacent-lung clonality. Of the top 100 tumor clones, a median of roughly 56 were detected in paired uninvolved adjacent lung; under 35 were also among that lung's top 100. Because of the exploratory design, TCR variables were selected using unadjusted p-values without false-discovery rate correction. Uninvolved tumor-adjacent lung showed the highest T cell clonality, higher than tumor, which suggests more focused antigenic responses in the uninvolved tumor-adjacent lung.

At diagnosis, peripheral blood, uninvolved tumor-adjacent lung and tumor were collected and were preserved as a mix of fresh-frozen and FFPE material. For TCR repertoire profiling, blood samples were analyzed in the form of peripheral blood mononuclear cells. V was cut back by 4 bases and J by 5 bases, leaving a gap of 14 bases between them. CDR1 and CDR2 are read off the germline V gene as SNHLY and FYNNEI. Spanning cysteine to phenylalanine, the CDR3 consists of 14 amino acids. CDR3 DNA only is kept here, 42 bases in frame from base 1. About this clone: Its cognate antigen has yet to be identified. There are no base qualities to consult, and no much larger clone falls within one base.

The immunoSEQ Assay was used to sequence TCR beta CDR3 regions from DNA. The paper's data handling went like this. T cell density was computed as TCR beta template counts normalized to usable DNA estimated by amplifying housekeeping genes. Richness was estimated using the preseqR package, with extrapolation to 400,000 templates for PBMC samples and to 120,000 templates for tissue samples. Clonality was calculated as one minus Pielou's evenness. Tissue-enriched TCRs were identified by differential abundance testing using productive amino-acid clonotypes, minimum total count 5 and alpha 0.1. Repertoire overlap between compartments was quantified with the Jaccard Index and Morisita Overlap Index. TCR beta CDR3s were clustered by GLIPH together with public tetramer-defined viral CDR3s, and at least three viral sequences plus V-gene enrichment were required for viral motifs. TCRdb provides this immuneACCESS table in a form limited to in-frame rearrangements. Some clones are lacking; in checked studies, under half of them reflect an unresolved V gene, and why the rest are absent is not known. V and J calls and clone size follow that table, whereas D and trimming were derived from the DNA. The sample contains roughly 48,000 clones, approximately 80% of them found a single time. The ten largest clones add up to roughly a sixth of the sample.

The chain is made from TRBV2 and TRBJ1-1; possibly the D gene is TRBD1, per 6 matching bases. This clonotype was sampled from a man aged 35 to 69 with stage I squamous cell lung carcinoma. The sample consisted of peripheral blood, taken before any cancer treatment. In nucleotide form, the sequence is TGTGCCAGCAGTGTTGGGGGGCCATGGACTGAAGCTTTCTTT. Its protein reads: CASSVGGPWTEAFF.